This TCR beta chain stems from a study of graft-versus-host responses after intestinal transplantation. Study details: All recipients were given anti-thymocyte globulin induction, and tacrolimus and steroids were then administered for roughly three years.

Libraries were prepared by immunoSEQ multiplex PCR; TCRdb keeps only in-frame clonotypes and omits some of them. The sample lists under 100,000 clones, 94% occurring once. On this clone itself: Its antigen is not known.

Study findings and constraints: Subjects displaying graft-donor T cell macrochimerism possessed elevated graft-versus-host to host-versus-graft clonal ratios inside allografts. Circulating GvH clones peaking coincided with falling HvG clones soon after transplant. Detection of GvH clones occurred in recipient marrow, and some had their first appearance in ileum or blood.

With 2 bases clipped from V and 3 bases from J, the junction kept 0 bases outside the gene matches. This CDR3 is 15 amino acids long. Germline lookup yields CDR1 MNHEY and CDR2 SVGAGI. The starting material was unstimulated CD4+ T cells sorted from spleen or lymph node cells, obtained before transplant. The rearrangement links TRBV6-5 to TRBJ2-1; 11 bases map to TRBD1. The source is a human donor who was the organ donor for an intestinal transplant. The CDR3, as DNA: TGTGCCAGCAGTTACGGGACAGGGGGCTACAATGAGCAGTTCTTC. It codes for CASSYGTGGYNEQFF.